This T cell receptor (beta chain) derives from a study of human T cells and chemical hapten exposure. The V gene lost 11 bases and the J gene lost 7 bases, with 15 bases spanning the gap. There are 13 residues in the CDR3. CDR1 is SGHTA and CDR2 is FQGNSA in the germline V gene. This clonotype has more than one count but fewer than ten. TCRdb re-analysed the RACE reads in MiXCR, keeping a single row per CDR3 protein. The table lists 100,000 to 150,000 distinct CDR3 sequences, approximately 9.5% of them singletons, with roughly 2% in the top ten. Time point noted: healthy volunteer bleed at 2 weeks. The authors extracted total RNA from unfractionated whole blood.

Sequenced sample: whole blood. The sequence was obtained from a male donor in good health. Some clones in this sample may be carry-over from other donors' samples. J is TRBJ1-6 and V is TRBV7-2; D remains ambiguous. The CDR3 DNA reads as TGTGCCGGAACTGGGCTTTCGAATTCACCCCTCCACTTT. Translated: CAGTGLSNSPLHF. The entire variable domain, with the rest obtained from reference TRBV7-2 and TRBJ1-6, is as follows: GAGVSQSPSNKVTEKGKDVELRCDPISGHTALYWYRQSLGQGLEFLIYFQGNSAPDKSGLPSDRFSAERTGGSVSTLTIQRTQQEDSAVYLCAGTGLSNSPLHFGNGTRLTVT.